This TCR beta chain was identified in a study of cytomegalovirus exposure and HLA in healthy donors. Study outcomes and limitations: Because they were indistinguishable, some V segments, including TRBV6-2 and TRBV6-3, were excluded. Rates of TCR association differed by HLA locus in a later analysis, with DRB1 highest and HLA-C lowest. In a later analysis, V- and J-gene trimming of beta chains associated with a DCLRE1C missense variant, replicated independently. As a later analysis showed, several of the most significant clusters appeared to be linked to common viral pathogens.

The CDR3 is 15 amino acids. V gave up 2 bases and J gave up 3 bases, with 11 bases separating them. The V gene's germline CDR1 is MNHNS and CDR2 SASEGT. In the PCR, 60 Vbeta and 13 Jbeta primers were used. The repertoire was sequenced with immunoSEQ multiplex PCR; TCRdb's copy has only in-frame clones and lacks some. The sample lists roughly 100,000 clones, roughly three quarters occurring once. This clone was seen a few times. Its antigen is undetermined. This chain connects TRBV6-1 to TRBJ2-1; D possibly corresponds to TRBD2 (5 bases). This clonotype was sampled from a male donor in good health and CMV-seropositive. Source material: PBMCs. CDR3 amino acids: CASSELPAVYNEQFF. The CDR3 region has the DNA TGTGCCAGCAGTGAATTGCCAGCGGTCTACAATGAGCAGTTCTTC.